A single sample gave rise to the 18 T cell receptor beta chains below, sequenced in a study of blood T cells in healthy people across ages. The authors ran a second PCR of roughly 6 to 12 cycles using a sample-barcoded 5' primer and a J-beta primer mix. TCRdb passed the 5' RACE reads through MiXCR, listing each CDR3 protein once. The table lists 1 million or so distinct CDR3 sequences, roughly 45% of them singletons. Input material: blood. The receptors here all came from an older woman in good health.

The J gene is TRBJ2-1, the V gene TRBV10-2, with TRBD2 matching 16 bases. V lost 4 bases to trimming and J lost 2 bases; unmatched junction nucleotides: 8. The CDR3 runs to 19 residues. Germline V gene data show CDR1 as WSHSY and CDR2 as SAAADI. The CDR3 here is CASSGTGTSGRATYNEQFF. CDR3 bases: TGCGCCAGCAGTGGAACCGGGACTAGCGGGAGGGCGACCTACAATGAGCAGTTCTTC.

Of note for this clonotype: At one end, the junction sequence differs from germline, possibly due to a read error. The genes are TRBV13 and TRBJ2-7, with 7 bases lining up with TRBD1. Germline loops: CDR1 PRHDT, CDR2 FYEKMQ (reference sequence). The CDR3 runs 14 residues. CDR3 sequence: CVSSLGTETYEQYF. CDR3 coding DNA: TGTGTCAGCAGCTTAGGGACAGAAACCTACGAGCAGTACTTC.

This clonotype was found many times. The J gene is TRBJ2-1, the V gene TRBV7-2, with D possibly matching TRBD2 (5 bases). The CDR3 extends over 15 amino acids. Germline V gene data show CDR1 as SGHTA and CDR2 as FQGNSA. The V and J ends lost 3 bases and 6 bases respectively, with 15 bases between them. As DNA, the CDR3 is TGTGCCAGCAGCTTGGCGGGCAAAATAACCAATGAGCAGTTCTTC. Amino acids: CASSLAGKITNEQFF. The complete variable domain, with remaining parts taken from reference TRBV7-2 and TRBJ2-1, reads GAGVSQSPSNKVTEKGKDVELRCDPISGHTALYWYRQSLGQGLEFLIYFQGNSAPDKSGLPSDRFSAERTGGSVSTLTIQRTQQEDSAVYLCASSLAGKITNEQFFGPGTRLTVL.

CDR3 DNA sequence: TGCAGTGCTAGAGATTATCTTTCGACAGGTGGCTACGAGCAGTACTTC. Its translation: CSARDYLSTGGYEQYF. The V gene is TRBV20-1, the J gene TRBJ2-7; tentative D call: TRBD1 (6 bases). V was clipped by 0 bases and J by 3 bases, with 18 bases between them. This CDR3 region has 16 residues. CDR1 DFQATT and CDR2 SNEGSKA come from the germline V gene (reference sequence).

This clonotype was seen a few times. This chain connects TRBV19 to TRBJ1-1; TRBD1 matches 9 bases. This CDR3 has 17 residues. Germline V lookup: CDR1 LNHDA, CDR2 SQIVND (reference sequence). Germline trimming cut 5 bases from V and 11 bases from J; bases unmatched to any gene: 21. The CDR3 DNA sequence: TGTGCCAGTAGTCCCGGACAGGGGAGATCCCGCGAAGAGATCGCTTTCTTT. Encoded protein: CASSPGQGRSREEIAFF.

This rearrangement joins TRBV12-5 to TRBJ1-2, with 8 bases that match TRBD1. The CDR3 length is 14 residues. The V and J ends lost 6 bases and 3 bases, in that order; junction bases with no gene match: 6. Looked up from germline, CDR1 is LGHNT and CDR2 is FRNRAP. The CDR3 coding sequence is TGTGCTAGTGGCTCGGACAGGGAGTACTATGGCTACACCTTC. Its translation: CASGSDREYYGYTF.

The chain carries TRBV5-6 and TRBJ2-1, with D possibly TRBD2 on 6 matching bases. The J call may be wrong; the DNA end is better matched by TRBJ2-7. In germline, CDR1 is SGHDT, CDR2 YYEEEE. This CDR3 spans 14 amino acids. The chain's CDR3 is CASSSGDSYNEQYF. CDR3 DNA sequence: TGTGCCAGCAGCTCGGGGGACTCCTACAATGAGCAGTACTTC.

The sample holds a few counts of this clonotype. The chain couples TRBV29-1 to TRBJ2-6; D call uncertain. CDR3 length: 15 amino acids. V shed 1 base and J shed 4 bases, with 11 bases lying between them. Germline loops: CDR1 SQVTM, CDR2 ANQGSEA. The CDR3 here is CSVEGRARGANVLTF. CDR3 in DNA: TGCAGCGTTGAAGGACGGGCGAGGGGGGCCAACGTCCTGACTTTC.

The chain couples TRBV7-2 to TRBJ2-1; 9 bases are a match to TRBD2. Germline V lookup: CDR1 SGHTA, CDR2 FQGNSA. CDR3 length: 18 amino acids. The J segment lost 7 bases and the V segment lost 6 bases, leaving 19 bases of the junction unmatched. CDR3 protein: CASRPKRGAEMDRNEQFF. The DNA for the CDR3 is TGTGCCAGCAGACCAAAGCGGGGGGCCGAGATGGACCGAAATGAGCAGTTCTTC.

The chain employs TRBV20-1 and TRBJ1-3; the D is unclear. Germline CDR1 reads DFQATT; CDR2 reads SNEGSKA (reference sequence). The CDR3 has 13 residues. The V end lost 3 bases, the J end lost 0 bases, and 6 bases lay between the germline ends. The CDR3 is CSASQVSGNTIYF. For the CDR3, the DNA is TGCAGTGCTAGTCAAGTCTCTGGAAACACCATATATTTT.

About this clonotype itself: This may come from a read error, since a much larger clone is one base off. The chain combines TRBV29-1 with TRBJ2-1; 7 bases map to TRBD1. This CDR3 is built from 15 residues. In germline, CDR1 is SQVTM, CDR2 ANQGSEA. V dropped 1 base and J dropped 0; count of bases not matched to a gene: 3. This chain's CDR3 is CSVEGQGSSYNEQFF. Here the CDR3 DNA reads TGCAGCGTTGAAGGACAGGGTAGCTCCTACAATGAGCAGTTCTTC.

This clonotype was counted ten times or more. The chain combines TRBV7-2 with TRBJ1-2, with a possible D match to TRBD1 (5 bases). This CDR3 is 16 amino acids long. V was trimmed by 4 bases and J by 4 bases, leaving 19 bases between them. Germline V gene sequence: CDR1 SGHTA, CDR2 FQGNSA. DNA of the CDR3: TGTGCCAGCAGCTCGAACGAGCAGGGTCTGGGCTATGGCTACACCTTC. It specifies CASSSNEQGLGYGYTF.

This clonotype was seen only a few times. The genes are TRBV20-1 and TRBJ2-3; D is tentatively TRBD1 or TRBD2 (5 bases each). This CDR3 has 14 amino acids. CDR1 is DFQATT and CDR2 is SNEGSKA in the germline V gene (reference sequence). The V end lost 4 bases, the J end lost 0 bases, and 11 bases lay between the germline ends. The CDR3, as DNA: TGCAGTGCTACCGGGACCCGAAGCACAGATACGCAGTATTTT. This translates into CSATGTRSTDTQYF.

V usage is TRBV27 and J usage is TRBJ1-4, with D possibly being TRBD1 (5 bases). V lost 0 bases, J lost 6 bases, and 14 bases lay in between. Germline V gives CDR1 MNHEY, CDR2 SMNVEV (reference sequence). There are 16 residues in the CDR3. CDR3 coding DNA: TGTGCCAGCAGTTTATCGGCTGGAACAGGACATGAAAAACTGTTTTTT. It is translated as CASSLSAGTGHEKLFF.

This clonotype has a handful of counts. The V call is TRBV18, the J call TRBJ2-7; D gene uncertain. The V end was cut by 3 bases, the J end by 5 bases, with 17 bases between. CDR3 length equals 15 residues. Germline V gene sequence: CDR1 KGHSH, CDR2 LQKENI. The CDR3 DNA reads TGTGCCAGCTCACCTAATAGAGGTCAGGTCCACGAGCAGTACTTC. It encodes CASSPNRGQVHEQYF.

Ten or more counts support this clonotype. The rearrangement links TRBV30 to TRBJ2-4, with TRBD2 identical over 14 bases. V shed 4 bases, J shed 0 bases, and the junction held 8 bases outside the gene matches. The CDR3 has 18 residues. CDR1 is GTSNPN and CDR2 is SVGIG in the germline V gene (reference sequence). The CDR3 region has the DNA TGTGCCTGGAAGACTAGCGGGAGGGGTCAAGTAGCCAAAAACATTCAGTACTTC. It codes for CAWKTSGRGQVAKNIQYF.

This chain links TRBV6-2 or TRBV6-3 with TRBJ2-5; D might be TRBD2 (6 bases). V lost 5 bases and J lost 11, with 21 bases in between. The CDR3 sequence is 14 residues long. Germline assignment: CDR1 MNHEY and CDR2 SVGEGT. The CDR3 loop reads CASSAMGLGNEQYF. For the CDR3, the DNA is TGTGCCAGCAGTGCAATGGGACTTGGAAATGAGCAGTACTTC.

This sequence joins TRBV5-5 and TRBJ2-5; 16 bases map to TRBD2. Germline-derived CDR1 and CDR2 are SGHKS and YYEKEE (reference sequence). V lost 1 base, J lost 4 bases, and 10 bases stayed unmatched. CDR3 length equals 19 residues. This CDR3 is CASSLWGTSGRAGIETQYF. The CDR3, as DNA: TGTGCCAGCAGCTTGTGGGGGACTAGCGGGAGGGCCGGGATAGAGACCCAGTACTTC.